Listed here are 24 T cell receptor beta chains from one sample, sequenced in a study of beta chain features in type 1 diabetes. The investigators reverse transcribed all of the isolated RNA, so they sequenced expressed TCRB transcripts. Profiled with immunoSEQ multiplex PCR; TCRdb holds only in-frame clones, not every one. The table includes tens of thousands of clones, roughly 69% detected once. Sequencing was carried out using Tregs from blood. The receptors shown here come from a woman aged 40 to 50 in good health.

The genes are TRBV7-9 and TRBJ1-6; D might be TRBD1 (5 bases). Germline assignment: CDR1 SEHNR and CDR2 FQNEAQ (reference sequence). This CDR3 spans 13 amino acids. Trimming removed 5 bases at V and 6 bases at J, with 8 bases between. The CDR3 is CASSPQGNSPLHF. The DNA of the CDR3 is TGTGCCAGCAGCCCTCAGGGTAATTCACCCCTCCACTTT.

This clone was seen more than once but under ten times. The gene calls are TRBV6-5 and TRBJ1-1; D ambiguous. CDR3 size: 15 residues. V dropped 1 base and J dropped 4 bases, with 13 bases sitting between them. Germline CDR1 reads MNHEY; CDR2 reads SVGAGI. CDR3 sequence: CASSYLGWEGTEAFF. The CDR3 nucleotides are TGTGCCAGCAGTTACTTAGGTTGGGAGGGCACTGAAGCTTTCTTT.

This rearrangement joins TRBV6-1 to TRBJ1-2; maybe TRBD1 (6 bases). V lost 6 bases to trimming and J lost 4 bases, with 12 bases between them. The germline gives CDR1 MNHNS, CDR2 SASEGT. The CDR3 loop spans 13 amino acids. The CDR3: CASRGHLRYGYTF. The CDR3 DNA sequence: TGTGCCAGCAGGGGACACCTCCGCTATGGCTACACCTTC.

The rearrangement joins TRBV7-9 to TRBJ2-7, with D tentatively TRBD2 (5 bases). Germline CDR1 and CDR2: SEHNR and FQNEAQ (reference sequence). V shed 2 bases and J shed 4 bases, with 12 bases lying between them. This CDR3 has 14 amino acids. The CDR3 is CASSLNSRGYEQYF. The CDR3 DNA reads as TGTGCCAGCAGCTTAAACTCCCGGGGATACGAGCAGTACTTC.

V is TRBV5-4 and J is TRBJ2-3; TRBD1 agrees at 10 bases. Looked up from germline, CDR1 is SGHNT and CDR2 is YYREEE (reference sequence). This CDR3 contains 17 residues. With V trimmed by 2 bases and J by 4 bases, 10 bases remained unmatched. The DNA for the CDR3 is TGTGCCAGCAGCTTTCTCACGGGGACAGGGGTCCCAGATACGCAGTATTTT. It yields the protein CASSFLTGTGVPDTQYF.

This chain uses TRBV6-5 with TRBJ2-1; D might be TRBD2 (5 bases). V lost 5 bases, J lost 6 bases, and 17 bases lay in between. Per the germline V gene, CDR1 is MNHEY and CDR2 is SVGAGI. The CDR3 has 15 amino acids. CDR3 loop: CASSPRGQGFNEQFF. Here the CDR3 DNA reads TGTGCCAGCAGTCCCCGGGGTCAAGGGTTCAATGAGCAGTTCTTC.

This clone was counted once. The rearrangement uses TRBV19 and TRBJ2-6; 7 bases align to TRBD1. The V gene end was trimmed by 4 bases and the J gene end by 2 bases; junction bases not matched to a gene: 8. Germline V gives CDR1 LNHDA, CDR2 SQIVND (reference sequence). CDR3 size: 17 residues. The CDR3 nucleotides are TGTGCCAGTAGTAGAGGACAGGCAGTACCTGGGGCCAACGTCCTGACTTTC. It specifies CASSRGQAVPGANVLTF.

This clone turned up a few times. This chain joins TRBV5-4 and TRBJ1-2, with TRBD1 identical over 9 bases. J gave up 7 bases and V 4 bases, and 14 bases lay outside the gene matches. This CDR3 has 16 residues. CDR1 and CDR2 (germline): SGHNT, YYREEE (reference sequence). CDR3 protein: CASSPGTGKSVFGYTF. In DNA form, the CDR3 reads TGTGCCAGCAGCCCCGGGACAGGGAAAAGTGTGTTTGGCTACACCTTC.

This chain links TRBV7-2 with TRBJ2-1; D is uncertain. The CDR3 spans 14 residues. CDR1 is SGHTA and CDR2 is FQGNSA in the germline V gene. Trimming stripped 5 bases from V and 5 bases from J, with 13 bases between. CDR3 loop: CASSQKRRDNEQFF. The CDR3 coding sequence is TGTGCCAGCAGCCAAAAACGCCGGGACAATGAGCAGTTCTTC.

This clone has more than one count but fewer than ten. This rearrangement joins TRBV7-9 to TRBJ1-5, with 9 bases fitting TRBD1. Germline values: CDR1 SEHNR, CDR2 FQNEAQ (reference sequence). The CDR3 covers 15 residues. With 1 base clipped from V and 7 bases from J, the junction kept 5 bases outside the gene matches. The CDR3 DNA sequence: TGTGCCAGCAGCTTAGAGGGACAGGGAGGCCAGCCCCAGCATTTT. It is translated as CASSLEGQGGQPQHF.

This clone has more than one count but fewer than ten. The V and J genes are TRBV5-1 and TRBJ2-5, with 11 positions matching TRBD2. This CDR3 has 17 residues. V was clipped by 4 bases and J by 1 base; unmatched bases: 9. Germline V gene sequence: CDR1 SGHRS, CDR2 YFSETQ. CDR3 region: CASSPRLAGSSQETQYF. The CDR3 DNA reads TGCGCCAGCAGCCCCCGACTAGCGGGGTCTTCCCAAGAGACCCAGTACTTC.

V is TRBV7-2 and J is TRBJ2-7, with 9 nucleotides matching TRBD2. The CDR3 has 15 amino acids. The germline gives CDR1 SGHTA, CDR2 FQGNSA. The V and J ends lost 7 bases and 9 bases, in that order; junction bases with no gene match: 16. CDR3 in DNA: TGTGCCAGCAAGGAGGCGTCTAGCGGGGTCCCTATGCAGTACTTC. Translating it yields CASKEASSGVPMQYF.

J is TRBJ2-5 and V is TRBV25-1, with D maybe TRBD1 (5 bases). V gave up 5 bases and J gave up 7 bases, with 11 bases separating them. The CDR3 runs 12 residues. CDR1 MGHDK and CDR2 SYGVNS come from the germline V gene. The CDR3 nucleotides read TGTGCCAGCAGTCAAGGGGTGGGGACCCAGTACTTC. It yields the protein CASSQGVGTQYF.

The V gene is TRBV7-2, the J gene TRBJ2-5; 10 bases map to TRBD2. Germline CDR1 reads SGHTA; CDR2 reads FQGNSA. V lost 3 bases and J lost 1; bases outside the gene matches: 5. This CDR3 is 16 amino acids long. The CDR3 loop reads CASSFLQRGGQETQYF. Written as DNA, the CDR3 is TGTGCCAGCAGCTTCTTACAGCGGGGGGGCCAAGAGACCCAGTACTTC.

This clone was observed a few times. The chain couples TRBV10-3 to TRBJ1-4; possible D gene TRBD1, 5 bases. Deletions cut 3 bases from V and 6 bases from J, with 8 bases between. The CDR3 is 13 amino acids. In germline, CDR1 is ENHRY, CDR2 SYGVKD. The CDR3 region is CAISDLQDEKLFF. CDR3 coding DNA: TGTGCCATCAGTGATTTACAGGATGAAAAACTGTTTTTT.

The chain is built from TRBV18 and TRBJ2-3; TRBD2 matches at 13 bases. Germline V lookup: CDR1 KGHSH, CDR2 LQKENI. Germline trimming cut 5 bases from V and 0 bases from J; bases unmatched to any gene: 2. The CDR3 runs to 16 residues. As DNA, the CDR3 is TGTGCCAGCTCAACTAGCGGGGGGGCGAGCACAGATACGCAGTATTTT. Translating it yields CASSTSGGASTDTQYF.

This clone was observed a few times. The CDR3 region has the DNA TGCGCCAGCAGCCTAAGACAGGGGAACACCGGGGAGCTGTTTTTT. It encodes CASSLRQGNTGELFF. The V gene is TRBV5-1, the J gene TRBJ2-2; 7 nucleotides line up with TRBD1. The CDR3 length is 15 residues. Per germline, CDR1 SGHRS and CDR2 YFSETQ. Losses at the gene ends were 4 bases for V and 1 base for J; bases not matched to a gene: 4.

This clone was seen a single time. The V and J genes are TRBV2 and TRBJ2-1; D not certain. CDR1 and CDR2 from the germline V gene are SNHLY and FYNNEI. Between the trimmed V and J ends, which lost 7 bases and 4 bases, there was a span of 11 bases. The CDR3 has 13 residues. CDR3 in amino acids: CASMAEEYNEQFF. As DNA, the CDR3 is TGTGCCAGCATGGCGGAAGAATACAATGAGCAGTTCTTC.

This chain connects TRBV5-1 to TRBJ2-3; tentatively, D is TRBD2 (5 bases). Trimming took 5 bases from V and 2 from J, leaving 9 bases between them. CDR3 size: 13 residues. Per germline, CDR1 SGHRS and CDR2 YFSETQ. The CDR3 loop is CASSPSITDTQYF. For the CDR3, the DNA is TGCGCCAGCAGTCCTAGCATCACAGATACGCAGTATTTT. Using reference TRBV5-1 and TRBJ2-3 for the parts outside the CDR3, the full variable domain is KAGVTQTPRYLIKTRGQQVTLSCSPISGHRSVSWYQQTPGQGLQFLFEYFSETQRNKGNFPGRFSGRQFSNSRSEMNVSTLELGDSALYLCASSPSITDTQYFGPGTRLTVL.

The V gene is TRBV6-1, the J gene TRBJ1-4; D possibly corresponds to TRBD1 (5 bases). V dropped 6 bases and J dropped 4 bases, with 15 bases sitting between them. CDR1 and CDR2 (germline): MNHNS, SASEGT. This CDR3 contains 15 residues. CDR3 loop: CASSGIWQGNEKLFF. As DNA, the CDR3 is TGTGCCAGCAGCGGTATCTGGCAGGGTAATGAAAAACTGTTTTTT.

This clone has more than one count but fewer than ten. The CDR3 sequence: CASSLVRETQYF. The CDR3 DNA reads as TGCGCCAGCAGCTTGGTTCGAGAGACCCAGTACTTC. The rearrangement uses TRBV5-1 and TRBJ2-5; no clear D. This CDR3 has 12 residues. Germline assignment: CDR1 SGHRS and CDR2 YFSETQ. V gave up 0 bases and J gave up 4 bases, with 4 bases separating them.

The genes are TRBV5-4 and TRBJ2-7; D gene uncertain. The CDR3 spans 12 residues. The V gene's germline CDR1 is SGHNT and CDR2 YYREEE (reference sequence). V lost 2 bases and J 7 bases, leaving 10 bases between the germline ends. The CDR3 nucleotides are TGTGCCAGCAGCTTCCCGGAGAGGGAGCAGTACTTC. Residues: CASSFPEREQYF.

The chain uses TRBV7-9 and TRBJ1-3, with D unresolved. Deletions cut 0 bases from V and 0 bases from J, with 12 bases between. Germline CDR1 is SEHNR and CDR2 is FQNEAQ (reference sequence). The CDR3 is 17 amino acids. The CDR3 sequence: CASSLALGGSSGNTIYF. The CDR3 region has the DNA TGTGCCAGCAGCTTAGCCCTAGGAGGGAGCTCTGGAAACACCATATATTTT.

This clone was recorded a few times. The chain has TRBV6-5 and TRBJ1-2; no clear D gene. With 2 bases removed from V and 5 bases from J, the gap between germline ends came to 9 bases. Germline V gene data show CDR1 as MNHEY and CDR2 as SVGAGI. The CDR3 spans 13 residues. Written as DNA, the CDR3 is TGTGCCAGCAGTTACCAGACGCGGTATGGCTACACCTTC. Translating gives CASSYQTRYGYTF.